This TCR beta chain was found in a study of blood T cell repertoires in COVID-19. The method was immunoSEQ multiplex PCR; TCRdb's version includes in-frame clones alone and lacks a portion of them. In the table there are about 150,000 clones, 80% of which are singletons. Germline V gives CDR1 SGDLS, CDR2 YYNGEE. With 0 bases clipped from V and 6 bases from J, the junction kept 11 bases outside the gene matches. The CDR3 runs 16 residues. Source material: peripheral blood. This clonotype was sampled from a man between 60 and 75 years old with acute or convalescent COVID-19. This rearrangement joins TRBV9 to TRBJ1-2; 7 positions match TRBD1. CDR3 residues: CASSVASGQTRNGYTF. In nucleotides, the CDR3 is TGTGCCAGCAGCGTAGCCTCGGGACAGACTCGAAATGGCTACACCTTC.